The 5 T cell receptor beta chains listed next were all sequenced from one sample in a study of blood T cell repertoires in COVID-19. Some clones are missing from TCRdb's copy, which holds only in-frame ones; the method was immunoSEQ multiplex PCR. The data contain roughly 120,000 clones, about 80% of them seen just once; the ten biggest clones take up about 6.6%. What was sequenced was peripheral blood. The receptors come from a woman between 50 and 59 years old with acute or convalescent COVID-19.

The genes are TRBV5-1 and TRBJ1-4, with TRBD1 matching 7 bases. The CDR3 loop spans 14 amino acids. Per the germline V gene, CDR1 is SGHRS and CDR2 is YFSETQ. V dropped 3 bases and J dropped 4; count of bases not matched to a gene: 3. Here the CDR3 DNA reads TGCGCCAGCAGCTCCGGGGACAGTAATGAAAAACTGTTTTTT. Translation: CASSSGDSNEKLFF.

The J gene is TRBJ1-5, the V gene TRBV19; 8 bases line up with TRBD1. The CDR3 has 16 amino acids. Germline CDR1 reads LNHDA; CDR2 reads SQIVND (reference sequence). Trimming cost V 11 bases and J 10 bases; bases outside gene matches: 22. The CDR3 loop reads CASALVAGTGVLPQHF. In nucleotides, the CDR3 is TGTGCCTCCGCCTTGGTAGCCGGGACAGGAGTTCTCCCCCAGCATTTT.

The V gene is TRBV5-1, the J gene TRBJ2-1; 9 bases agree with TRBD1. The trim removed 4 bases at V and 7 bases at J, leaving 12 bases unmatched. CDR3 length equals 16 residues. CDR1 SGHRS and CDR2 YFSETQ come from the germline V gene. The CDR3 coding sequence is TGCGCCAGCAGCCGACTGGACAGGGGATCTTTTAATGAGCAGTTCTTC. Translating gives CASSRLDRGSFNEQFF.

This clone was detected many times. V gene TRBV6-1 combines with J gene TRBJ1-1; a possible D gene is TRBD1 (5 bases). This CDR3 comprises 16 residues. Germline values: CDR1 MNHNS, CDR2 SASEGT. With 3 bases removed from V and 0 bases from J, the gap between germline ends came to 14 bases. The DNA of the CDR3 is TGTGCCAGCAGTGACAGGAGGCGGGGGATGAACACTGAAGCTTTCTTT. It specifies CASSDRRRGMNTEAFF.

The rearrangement uses TRBV10-3 and TRBJ1-1; the match to TRBD1 covers 9 bases. With 5 bases clipped from V and 0 bases from J, the junction kept 7 bases outside the gene matches. This CDR3 is 16 amino acids long. Germline values: CDR1 ENHRY, CDR2 SYGVKD. For the CDR3, the DNA is TGTGCCATCAGTAAGGCCGGGACAGGGTTGAACACTGAAGCTTTCTTT. Amino acids: CAISKAGTGLNTEAFF.